This entry lists 6 T cell receptor beta chains sequenced from one sample in a study of blood T cell repertoires in COVID-19. Generated by immunoSEQ multiplex PCR, the TCRdb table keeps only in-frame clones and is missing some. Among around 180,000 clones listed, approximately 73% were seen once. Sequences were obtained from PBMCs or T cells enriched from blood (not recorded which). The receptors here all came from a woman aged 45 to 65 with acute COVID-19.

This rearrangement joins TRBV24-1 to TRBJ2-3; 9 positions match TRBD2. Trimming took 9 bases from V and 4 from J; bases not matched to a gene: 16. This CDR3 comprises 17 residues. Per the germline V gene, CDR1 is KGHDR and CDR2 is SFDVKD. The CDR3 coding sequence is TGTGCCACCGGTAGGGCGGGGGGGCCTTCTTACGCAGATACGCAGTATTTT. It yields the protein CATGRAGGPSYADTQYF.

In nucleotides, the CDR3 is TGTGCCAGCAGTTTCGCAGGGAACTATGGCTACACCTTC. This translates into CASSFAGNYGYTF. The chain links TRBV12-3 or TRBV12-4 to TRBJ1-2, with D perhaps matching TRBD1 (5 bases). The CDR3 extends over 13 amino acids. V was cut by 3 bases and J by 2 bases, with 7 bases left in between.

V gene TRBV7-3 combines with J gene TRBJ2-2; D is possibly TRBD2 (6 bases). V dropped 4 bases and J dropped 6 bases, with 9 bases sitting between them. CDR3 length equals 13 residues. CDR1 is SGHTA, CDR2 FQGTGA, per germline. CDR3 region: CASSSWGAGELFF. As DNA, the CDR3 is TGTGCCAGCAGCTCCTGGGGGGCCGGGGAGCTGTTTTTT.

The CDR3 sequence: CASSIGAGGNYGYTF. DNA for the CDR3: TGCGCCAGCAGTATTGGAGCAGGGGGTAACTATGGCTACACCTTC. The J gene is TRBJ1-2, the V gene TRBV5-1; 7 positions agree with TRBD1. The germline gives CDR1 SGHRS, CDR2 YFSETQ. The CDR3 contains 15 residues. V lost 5 bases, J lost 1 base, and 8 bases stayed unmatched.

The CDR3 DNA sequence: TGTGCCACCAGTGATTCCGGGACAGTAGGGAACACTGAAGCTTTCTTT. It is translated as CATSDSGTVGNTEAFF. This chain uses TRBV24-1 with TRBJ1-1; 7 nucleotides align to TRBD1. Unmatched junction bases numbered 6, after V lost 2 bases and J lost 1 base. CDR1 and CDR2 (germline): KGHDR, SFDVKD. The CDR3 is made up of 16 amino acids.

V usage is TRBV21-1 and J usage is TRBJ1-5; TRBD1 reflects the table's D call only, with no check against the DNA. TRBV21-1 is described as a pseudogene. CDR3 length equals 16 residues. The CDR3 nucleotides read TGTGCCAGCAGCAAAGCCAGGGTACTTGGCAATCAGCCCCAGCATTTT. As protein: CASSKARVLGNQPQHF.